This T cell receptor beta chain stems from a study of blood T cells in healthy people across ages. Combining a sample-barcoded 5' primer with a J-beta primer mix, a second PCR ran for roughly 6 to 12 cycles. One entry per CDR3 protein results from TCRdb running MiXCR on the 5' RACE reads. The table lists under 1,000,000 distinct CDR3 sequences, about 45% of them singletons. CDR3 size: 16 residues. The ends lost 1 base at V and 3 bases at J; junction bases unmatched: 6. The rearrangement uses TRBV12-3 or TRBV12-4 and TRBJ2-5; 9 nucleotides agree with TRBD2. This sequence was found in a man older than 75 in good health. Sequences were obtained from blood. The CDR3 here is CASSLGAGGPEETQYF. DNA for the CDR3: TGTGCCAGCAGTTTAGGAGCGGGGGGACCAGAAGAGACCCAGTACTTC.